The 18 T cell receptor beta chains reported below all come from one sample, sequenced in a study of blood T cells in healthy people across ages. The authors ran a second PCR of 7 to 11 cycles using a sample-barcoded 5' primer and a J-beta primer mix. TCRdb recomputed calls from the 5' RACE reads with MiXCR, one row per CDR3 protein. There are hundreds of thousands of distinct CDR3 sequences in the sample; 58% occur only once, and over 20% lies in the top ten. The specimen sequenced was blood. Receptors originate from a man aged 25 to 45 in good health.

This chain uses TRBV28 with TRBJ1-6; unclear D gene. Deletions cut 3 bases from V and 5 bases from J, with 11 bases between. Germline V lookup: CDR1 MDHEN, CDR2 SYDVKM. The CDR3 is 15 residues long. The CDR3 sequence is CASSFDVRNNSPLHF. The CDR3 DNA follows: TGTGCCAGCAGTTTCGACGTGAGGAATAATTCACCCCTCCACTTT.

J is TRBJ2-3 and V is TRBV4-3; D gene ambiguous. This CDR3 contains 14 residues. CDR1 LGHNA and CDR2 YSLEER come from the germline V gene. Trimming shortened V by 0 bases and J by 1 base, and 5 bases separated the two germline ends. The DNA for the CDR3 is TGCGCCAGCAGCCAAGACAGCCGCACAGATACGCAGTATTTT. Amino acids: CASSQDSRTDTQYF.

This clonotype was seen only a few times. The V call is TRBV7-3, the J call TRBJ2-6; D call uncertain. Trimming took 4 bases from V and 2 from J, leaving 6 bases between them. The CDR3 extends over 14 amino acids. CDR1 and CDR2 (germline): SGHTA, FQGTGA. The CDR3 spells CASSSLPGANVLTF. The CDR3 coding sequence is TGTGCCAGCAGCTCCCTCCCTGGGGCCAACGTCCTGACTTTC. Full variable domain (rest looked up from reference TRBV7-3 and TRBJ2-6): GAGVSQTPSNKVTEKGKYVELRCDPISGHTALYWYRQSLGQGPEFLIYFQGTGAADDSGLPNDRFFAVRPEGSVSTLKIQRTERGDSAVYLCASSSLPGANVLTFGAGSRLTVL.

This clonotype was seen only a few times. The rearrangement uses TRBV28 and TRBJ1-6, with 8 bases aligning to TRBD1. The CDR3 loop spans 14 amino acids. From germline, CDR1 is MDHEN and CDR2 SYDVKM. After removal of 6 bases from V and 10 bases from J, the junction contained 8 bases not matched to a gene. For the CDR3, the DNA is TGTGCCAGCAGCCCGTACAGGGGGGAGTCACCCCTCCACTTT. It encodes CASSPYRGESPLHF.

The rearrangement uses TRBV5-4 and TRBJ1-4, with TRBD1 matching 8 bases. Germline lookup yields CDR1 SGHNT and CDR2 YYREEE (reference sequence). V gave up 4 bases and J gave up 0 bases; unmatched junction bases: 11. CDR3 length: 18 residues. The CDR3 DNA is TGTGCCAGCAGCCGTCAGGCATGGACAGGGTCAACTAATGAAAAACTGTTTTTT. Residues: CASSRQAWTGSTNEKLFF.

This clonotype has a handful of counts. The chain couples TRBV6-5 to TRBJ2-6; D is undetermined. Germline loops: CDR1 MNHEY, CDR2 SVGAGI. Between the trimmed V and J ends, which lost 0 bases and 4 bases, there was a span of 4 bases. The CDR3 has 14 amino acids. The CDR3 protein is CASSYSPGANVLTF. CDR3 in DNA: TGTGCCAGCAGTTACTCCCCCGGGGCCAACGTCCTGACTTTC.

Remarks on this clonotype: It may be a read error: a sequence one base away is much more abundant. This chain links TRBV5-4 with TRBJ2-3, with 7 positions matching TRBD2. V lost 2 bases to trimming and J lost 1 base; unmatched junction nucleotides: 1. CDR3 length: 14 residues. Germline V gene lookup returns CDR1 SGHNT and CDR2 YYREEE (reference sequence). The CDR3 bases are TGTGCCAGCAGCTTCAGCGGGGGCACAGATACGCAGTATTTT. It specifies CASSFSGGTDTQYF.

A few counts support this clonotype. The CDR3 here is CATNGGQGKYYEQYF. The CDR3, as DNA: TGTGCCACCAACGGAGGACAGGGGAAGTACTACGAGCAGTACTTC. This sequence joins TRBV15 and TRBJ2-7; 9 bases map to TRBD1. The CDR3 is 15 amino acids. The germline CDR1 and CDR2 sequences are LNHNV and YYDKDF (reference sequence). V gave up 7 bases and J gave up 3 bases; unmatched junction bases: 10.

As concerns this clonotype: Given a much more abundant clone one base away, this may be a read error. CDR3 DNA sequence: TGCAGTGCTACCCGGACAGGGTTACGTGAGCAGTACTTC. Its translation is CSATRTGLREQYF. This chain uses TRBV20-1 with TRBJ2-1; 8 nucleotides agree with TRBD1. The J call is doubtful: the DNA matches TRBJ2-7 better. Germline V lookup: CDR1 DFQATT, CDR2 SNEGSKA (reference sequence). The CDR3 contains 13 residues.

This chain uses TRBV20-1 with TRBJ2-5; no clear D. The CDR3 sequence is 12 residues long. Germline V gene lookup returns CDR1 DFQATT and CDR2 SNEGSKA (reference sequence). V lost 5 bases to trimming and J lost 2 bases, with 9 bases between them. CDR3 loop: CSALLIQETQYF. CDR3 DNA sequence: TGCAGTGCTTTACTTATACAAGAGACCCAGTACTTC.

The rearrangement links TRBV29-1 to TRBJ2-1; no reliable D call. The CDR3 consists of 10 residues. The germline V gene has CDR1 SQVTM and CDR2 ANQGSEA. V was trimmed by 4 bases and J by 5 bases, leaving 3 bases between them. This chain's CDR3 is CSVGDNEQFF. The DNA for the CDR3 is TGCAGCGTTGGTGACAATGAGCAGTTCTTC.

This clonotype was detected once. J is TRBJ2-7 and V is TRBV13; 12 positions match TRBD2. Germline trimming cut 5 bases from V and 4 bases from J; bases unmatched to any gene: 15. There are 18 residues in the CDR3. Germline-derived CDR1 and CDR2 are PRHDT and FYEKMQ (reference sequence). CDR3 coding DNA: TGTGCCAGCAGCCGTGGACTAGCGGGAACTGGCCGAATTTACGAGCAGTACTTC. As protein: CASSRGLAGTGRIYEQYF.

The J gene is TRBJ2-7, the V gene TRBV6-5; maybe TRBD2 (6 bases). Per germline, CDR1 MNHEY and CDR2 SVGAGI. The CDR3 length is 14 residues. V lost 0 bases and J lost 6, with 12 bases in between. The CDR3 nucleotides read TGTGCCAGCAGTTACTCAGGCGGGACCGGCGAGCAGTACTTC. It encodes CASSYSGGTGEQYF.

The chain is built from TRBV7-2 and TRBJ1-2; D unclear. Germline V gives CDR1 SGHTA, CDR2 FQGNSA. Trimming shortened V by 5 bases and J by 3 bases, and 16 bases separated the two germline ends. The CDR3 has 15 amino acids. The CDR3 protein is CASSRLVGSDYGYTF. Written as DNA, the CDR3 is TGTGCCAGCAGCCGACTCGTGGGGAGTGACTATGGCTACACCTTC.

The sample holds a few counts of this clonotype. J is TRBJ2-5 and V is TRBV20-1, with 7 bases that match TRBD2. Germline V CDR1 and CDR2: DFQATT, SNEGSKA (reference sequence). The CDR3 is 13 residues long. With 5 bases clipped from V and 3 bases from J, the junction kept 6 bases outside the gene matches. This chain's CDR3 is CSAAPSGKETQYF. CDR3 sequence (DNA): TGCAGTGCTGCACCTAGCGGAAAAGAGACCCAGTACTTC.

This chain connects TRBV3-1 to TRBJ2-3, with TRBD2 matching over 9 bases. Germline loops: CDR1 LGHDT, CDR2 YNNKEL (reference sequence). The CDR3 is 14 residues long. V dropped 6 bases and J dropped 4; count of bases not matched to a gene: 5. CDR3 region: CASSRTSEADTQYF. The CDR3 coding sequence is TGTGCCAGCAGTCGGACTAGCGAGGCAGATACGCAGTATTTT.

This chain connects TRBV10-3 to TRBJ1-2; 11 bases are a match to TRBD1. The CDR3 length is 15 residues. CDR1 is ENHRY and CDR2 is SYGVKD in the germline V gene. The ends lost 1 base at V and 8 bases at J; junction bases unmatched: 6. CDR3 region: CAISEFGQGAGGYTF. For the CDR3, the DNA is TGTGCCATCAGTGAGTTCGGACAGGGGGCAGGCGGCTACACCTTC.

The DNA for the CDR3 is TGTGCCAGCGCTTACGACTGGGGTGGAGAGACCCAGTACTTC. Translating it yields CASAYDWGGETQYF. The chain uses TRBV27 and TRBJ2-5; no clear D gene. The V gene lost 8 bases and the J gene lost 4 bases, with 17 bases spanning the gap. The V gene's germline CDR1 is MNHEY and CDR2 SMNVEV (reference sequence). The CDR3 is 14 residues long.